Listed here are 27 T cell receptor beta chains from one sample, sequenced in a study of blood T cell repertoires in COVID-19. Sequencing was performed with immunoSEQ multiplex PCR; in TCRdb, only in-frame clones are kept and a portion is missing. The sample has some 59,000 clones; about 77% are singletons. Material: peripheral blood. Source of these receptors: a man aged 80 or over with active or convalescent COVID-19.

This rearrangement joins TRBV5-1 to TRBJ1-6, with D possibly being TRBD1 (5 bases). The V gene lost 0 bases and the J gene lost 10 bases, with 11 bases spanning the gap. CDR1 SGHRS and CDR2 YFSETQ come from the germline V gene. The length of the CDR3 is 14 residues. The CDR3 sequence: CASSLEGRGSPLHF. For the CDR3, the DNA is TGCGCCAGCAGCTTGGAGGGGAGGGGCTCACCCCTCCACTTT.

In its sample, this clone was seen a few times. V usage is TRBV5-1 and J usage is TRBJ2-7; D perhaps matches TRBD1 (5 bases). Germline assignment: CDR1 SGHRS and CDR2 YFSETQ. Trimming removed 5 bases at V and 4 bases at J, with 7 bases between. The CDR3 is 11 amino acids. CDR3 bases: TGCGCCAGCAGGACAGAATACGAGCAGTACTTC. Protein: CASRTEYEQYF.

V gene TRBV6-5 combines with J gene TRBJ1-6; 7 positions match TRBD1. Trimming cost V 0 bases and J 5 bases; bases outside gene matches: 4. The germline CDR1 and CDR2 sequences are MNHEY and SVGAGI. The CDR3 contains 16 residues. DNA for the CDR3: TGTGCCAGCAGTTACTCTCTGACAGGGAATAATTCACCCCTCCACTTT. Its protein is CASSYSLTGNNSPLHF.

The V gene is TRBV6-1, the J gene TRBJ1-2, with D perhaps TRBD1 (6 bases). This CDR3 comprises 16 residues. Germline CDR1 is MNHNS and CDR2 is SASEGT. V lost 4 bases, J lost 5 bases, and 20 bases lay in between. CDR3 sequence reads: CASSVDRNSPLYGYTF. The DNA for the CDR3 is TGTGCCAGCAGTGTCGACAGGAACTCTCCTTTATATGGCTACACCTTC.

The rearrangement links TRBV9 to TRBJ2-7; TRBD2 agrees at 8 bases. The CDR3 has 14 amino acids. Looked up from germline, CDR1 is SGDLS and CDR2 is YYNGEE. V lost 1 base and J lost 2; bases outside the gene matches: 2. The CDR3 DNA reads TGTGCCAGCAGCGTAACCGGGGGGGCCTACGAGCAGTACTTC. Protein product: CASSVTGGAYEQYF.

The chain joins TRBV19 to TRBJ2-3; TRBD2 matches 9 bases. The V segment lost 0 bases and the J segment 0 bases; nucleotides outside the gene matches: 7. Germline V gene lookup returns CDR1 LNHDA and CDR2 SQIVND (reference sequence). The CDR3 consists of 18 residues. This CDR3 reads CASSIDLSRGGSTDTQYF. The CDR3 DNA sequence: TGTGCCAGTAGTATAGATCTATCGCGGGGGGGAAGCACAGATACGCAGTATTTT.

The CDR3 reads CASSAFALTGANYGYTF. The CDR3 nucleotides are TGTGCCAGCAGCGCCTTCGCACTTACCGGAGCTAACTATGGCTACACCTTC. The V and J genes are TRBV7-6 and TRBJ1-2; D gene ambiguous. Germline CDR1 is SGHVS and CDR2 is FNYEAQ. This CDR3 contains 17 residues. Trimming took off 5 bases at V and 0 bases at J, with 19 bases between the two ends.

This clone appeared once. The V gene is TRBV6-5, the J gene TRBJ1-1; D is perhaps TRBD1 (5 bases). Germline CDR1 reads MNHEY; CDR2 reads SVGAGI. The CDR3 is 13 residues long. V shed 2 bases and J shed 5 bases, with 9 bases lying between them. The CDR3 region is CASSYPGLTEAFF. DNA for the CDR3: TGTGCCAGCAGTTACCCAGGGTTAACTGAAGCTTTCTTT.

J is TRBJ2-3 and V is TRBV10-2, with a possible D match to TRBD2 (5 bases). The CDR3 spans 11 residues. V shed 6 bases and J shed 4 bases, with 5 bases lying between them. CDR1 WSHSY and CDR2 SAAADI come from the germline V gene. CDR3 amino acids: CASRRADTQYF. CDR3 sequence (DNA): TGCGCCAGCAGGAGGGCAGATACGCAGTATTTT.

The gene calls are TRBV18 and TRBJ1-3; possible D gene TRBD1, 5 bases. Germline CDR1 and CDR2: KGHSH and LQKENI. Trimming stripped 0 bases from V and 0 bases from J, with 9 bases between. CDR3 length: 16 residues. The CDR3 here is CASSPPGLNSGNTIYF. CDR3 bases: TGTGCCAGCTCACCACCGGGACTCAACTCTGGAAACACCATATATTTT.

The chain joins TRBV13 to TRBJ2-3, with a weak D call TRBD2 (6 bases). The germline gives CDR1 PRHDT, CDR2 FYEKMQ (reference sequence). The CDR3 is 15 residues long. Trimming removed 1 base at V and 5 bases at J, with 13 bases between. CDR3: CASSLAGEPQDTQYF. The DNA for the CDR3 is TGTGCCAGCAGCTTAGCGGGAGAGCCACAAGATACGCAGTATTTT.

This chain uses TRBV6-2 or TRBV6-3 with TRBJ2-6, with D possibly being TRBD1 (6 bases). The V gene's germline CDR1 is MNHEY and CDR2 SVGEGT. With 2 bases removed from V and 2 bases from J, the gap between germline ends came to 16 bases. CDR3 size: 18 residues. The CDR3 region has the DNA TGTGCCAGCAGTTACAGTCTCCGGGACAAAACTGGGGCCAACGTCCTGACTTTC. Amino acid sequence: CASSYSLRDKTGANVLTF.

The rearrangement joins TRBV28 to TRBJ2-7, with D possibly TRBD2 on 6 matching bases. Germline values: CDR1 MDHEN, CDR2 SYDVKM. The CDR3 extends over 16 amino acids. V was clipped by 6 bases and J by 7 bases, with 25 bases between them. CDR3 nucleotides: TGTGCCAGCAGGAGTATACCGGCGGGACGGCGTCGGGAGCAGTACTTC. It translates to CASRSIPAGRRREQYF.

The rearrangement joins TRBV18 to TRBJ2-2, with a possible D match to TRBD1 (5 bases). The ends were cut back, 8 bases at V and 0 bases at J, with 13 bases in the middle. This CDR3 contains 15 residues. CDR1 and CDR2 (germline): KGHSH, LQKENI. The chain's CDR3 is CASIKAGPNTGELFF. In DNA form, the CDR3 reads TGTGCCAGCATAAAGGCAGGGCCGAACACCGGGGAGCTGTTTTTT.

The genes are TRBV29-1 and TRBJ2-7; TRBD1 agrees at 7 bases. With 6 bases clipped from V and 5 bases from J, the junction kept 10 bases outside the gene matches. Germline CDR1 and CDR2: SQVTM and ANQGSEA. The CDR3 has 13 amino acids. CDR3 sequence reads: CSVRETGNHEQYF. The DNA of the CDR3 is TGCAGCGTGAGAGAGACAGGGAACCACGAGCAGTACTTC.

The gene calls are TRBV6-1 and TRBJ2-3; D remains unclear. This CDR3 region has 16 residues. The V gene lost 4 bases and the J gene lost 1 base, with 15 bases spanning the gap. Germline-derived CDR1 and CDR2 are MNHNS and SASEGT. The CDR3 nucleotides are TGTGCCAGCAGTGCTATCTCCTGGGCCGGCACAGATACGCAGTATTTT. Its translation: CASSAISWAGTDTQYF.

The chain has TRBV5-1 and TRBJ2-7, with D unresolved. The ends were cut back, 0 bases at V and 4 bases at J, with 11 bases in the middle. CDR1 is SGHRS, CDR2 YFSETQ, per germline. The CDR3 has 14 amino acids. CDR3: CASSLASSYYEQYF. The CDR3 DNA sequence: TGCGCCAGCAGCTTGGCGAGTAGTTATTACGAGCAGTACTTC. Looking up the rest from reference TRBV5-1 and TRBJ2-7 gives the full variable domain: KAGVTQTPRYLIKTRGQQVTLSCSPISGHRSVSWYQQTPGQGLQFLFEYFSETQRNKGNFPGRFSGRQFSNSRSEMNVSTLELGDSALYLCASSLASSYYEQYFGPGTRLTVT.

The chain has TRBV2 and TRBJ2-5, with TRBD2 matching 7 bases. Germline V gene data show CDR1 as SNHLY and CDR2 as FYNNEI. The CDR3 runs to 13 residues. After removal of 3 bases from V and 5 bases from J, the junction contained 3 bases not matched to a gene. Here the CDR3 reads CASSDPGGETQYF. The DNA of the CDR3 is TGTGCCAGCAGTGACCCGGGAGGCGAGACCCAGTACTTC.

V gene TRBV15 combines with J gene TRBJ1-3, with D possibly TRBD1 on 6 matching bases. CDR1 is LNHNV, CDR2 YYDKDF, per germline (reference sequence). This CDR3 contains 17 residues. V lost 0 bases, J lost 5 bases, and 17 bases lay in between. In DNA form, the CDR3 reads TGTGCCACCAGCAGAGATTATGTTGGGACACAGAGAAACACCATATATTTT. It yields the protein CATSRDYVGTQRNTIYF. Full variable domain (missing parts from reference TRBV15 and TRBJ1-3): DAMVIQNPRYQVTQFGKPVTLSCSQTLNHNVMYWYQQKSSQAPKLLFHYYDKDFNNEADTPDNFQSRRPNTSFCFLDIRSPGLGDTAMYLCATSRDYVGTQRNTIYFGEGSWLTVV.

The gene calls are TRBV4-2 and TRBJ1-3, with D possibly being TRBD1 (5 bases). The CDR3 totals 17 residues. The germline V gene has CDR1 LGHNA and CDR2 YNFKEQ. V lost 1 base and J lost 0, with 13 bases in between. The CDR3 spells CASSQVHWGISGNTIYF. CDR3 sequence (DNA): TGTGCCAGCAGCCAAGTGCATTGGGGCATCTCTGGAAACACCATATATTTT.

This clone was seen more than once but under ten times. The chain links TRBV28 to TRBJ2-1, with 8 positions matching TRBD2. This CDR3 region has 15 residues. Germline V CDR1 and CDR2: MDHEN, SYDVKM. With V trimmed by 1 base and J by 6 bases, 5 bases remained unmatched. For the CDR3, the DNA is TGTGCCAGCAGTTTATACAGCGGGAGTAGCAATGAGCAGTTCTTC. Amino acid sequence: CASSLYSGSSNEQFF.

The V call is TRBV7-9, the J call TRBJ2-7, with 9 bases fitting TRBD2. CDR1 is SEHNR, CDR2 FQNEAQ, per germline (reference sequence). The trim removed 5 bases at V and 4 bases at J, leaving 6 bases unmatched. CDR3 length: 14 amino acids. CDR3 in amino acids: CASSIGAGGYEQYF. The CDR3, as DNA: TGTGCCAGCAGCATAGGGGCGGGAGGGTACGAGCAGTACTTC.

This clone has a single count. This chain's CDR3 is CASSPIHSGDQPQHF. CDR3 sequence (DNA): TGTGCCAGCAGTCCTATACACTCAGGGGATCAGCCCCAGCATTTT. The chain uses TRBV27 and TRBJ1-5; D is perhaps TRBD1 (6 bases). Germline loops: CDR1 MNHEY, CDR2 SMNVEV (reference sequence). The CDR3 loop spans 15 amino acids. V was trimmed by 5 bases and J by 5 bases, leaving 16 bases between them.

The chain combines TRBV28 with TRBJ2-2; possible D gene TRBD1, 6 bases. CDR3 length equals 13 residues. CDR1 and CDR2 from the germline V gene are MDHEN and SYDVKM. Trimming cost V 10 bases and J 1 base, with 10 bases left between them. The CDR3 region is CATTGQNTGELFF. DNA for the CDR3: TGTGCCACCACGGGACAGAACACCGGGGAGCTGTTTTTT.

This clone was counted a single time. This chain joins TRBV10-1 and TRBJ2-7; 10 bases map to TRBD1. The CDR3 length is 14 residues. V dropped 8 bases and J dropped 5; count of bases not matched to a gene: 9. Per the germline V gene, CDR1 is WNHNN and CDR2 is SYGVQD (reference sequence). The CDR3 loop reads CASGPGQGIDEQYF. The CDR3 region has the DNA TGCGCCAGCGGACCGGGACAGGGGATTGACGAGCAGTACTTC.

This rearrangement joins TRBV29-1 to TRBJ1-5, with D hard to call. Germline lookup yields CDR1 SQVTM and CDR2 ANQGSEA. The CDR3 spans 18 residues. V gave up 5 bases and J gave up 2 bases, with 25 bases separating them. The CDR3 reads CSVITASVGPWGNQPQHF. In DNA, the CDR3 is TGCAGCGTTATTACAGCCTCGGTCGGTCCCTGGGGCAATCAGCCCCAGCATTTT.

CDR3 bases: TGTGCCAGCAGTTTTGGCGGGAACTCCTACAATGAGCAGTTCTTC. Amino acids: CASSFGGNSYNEQFF. This sequence joins TRBV28 and TRBJ2-1, with a tentative D call TRBD2 (6 bases). CDR3 length: 15 residues. Germline CDR1 and CDR2: MDHEN and SYDVKM. Trimming took 3 bases from V and 0 from J, leaving 9 bases between them.